This T cell receptor beta chain is drawn from a study of blood T cell repertoires in COVID-19. Study in general: T cells, B-cell-depleted T cells, or PBMCs provided the cDNA or gDNA that served as material.

Germline V CDR1 and CDR2: LNHNV, YYDKDF (reference sequence). This CDR3 region has 14 residues. Trimming shortened V by 0 bases and J by 0 bases, and 3 bases separated the two germline ends. Libraries were prepared by immunoSEQ multiplex PCR; TCRdb keeps only in-frame clonotypes and omits some of them. The table includes some 300,000 clones, 90% detected once. Donors were grouped by their self-reported clinical history. Sequencing was carried out using PBMCs or T cells enriched from blood (not recorded which). This chain uses TRBV15 with TRBJ2-1; no clear D. This receptor was taken from a woman under 30 with acute COVID-19. CDR3 in DNA: TGTGCCACCAGCAGAGACCACTCCTACAATGAGCAGTTCTTC. Encoded protein: CATSRDHSYNEQFF.